Listed below are T cell receptor beta chains from one sample, sequenced in a study of Ad26.COV2.S vaccination and SARS-CoV-2 variants. Produced via immunoSEQ multiplex PCR; TCRdb's table is partial and in-frame only. This table has about 350,000 clones, about 85% appearing once. The starting material was peripheral blood, obtained in a trial of Ad26.COV2.S vaccine versus placebo. The receptors come from a person aged 18-60 years who received the Ad26.COV2.S COVID-19 vaccine or a placebo. The CDR3 runs from the conserved cysteine through the conserved F or W. A D gene is named only where the DNA matches it firmly. Size values are once, few and many counts, or a class for expanded clones, and some rows have none.

J,size,V,D,CDR3,DNA
TRBJ2-4,NA,TRBV18,NA,CASSSREPKNIQYF,TGTGCCAGCTCATCAAGGGAGCCCAAAAACATTCAGTACTTC
TRBJ1-4,NA,TRBV30,NA,CALDKGHSNEKLFF,TGTGCCCTTGACAAGGGGCATTCGAATGAAAAACTGTTTTTT
TRBJ2-2,NA,TRBV7-2,NA,CASSLEGPGELFF,TGTGCCAGCAGCTTAGAGGGGCCCGGGGAGCTGTTTTTT
TRBJ2-6,NA,TRBV28,NA,CASTGGQGAILGGANVLTF,TGTGCCAGCACCGGGGGGCAGGGGGCTATCCTAGGCGGGGCCAACGTCCTGACTTTC
TRBJ2-6,NA,TRBV11-3,NA,CASSFGGQSGANVLTF,TGTGCCAGCAGCTTCGGGGGCCAGTCTGGGGCCAACGTCCTGACTTTC
TRBJ1-5,NA,TRBV25-1,NA,CASSEFGLQPQHF,TGTGCCAGCAGTGAATTTGGTCTTCAGCCCCAGCATTTT
TRBJ2-2,NA,TRBV25-1,NA,CASSVGGANTGELFF,TGTGCCAGCAGTGTCGGCGGGGCGAACACCGGGGAGCTGTTTTTT
TRBJ1-2,once,TRBV27,TRBD1,CASSLAGTGRNYGYTF,TGTGCCAGCAGTTTAGCGGGGACAGGGCGGAACTATGGCTACACCTTC
TRBJ2-1,NA,TRBV9,TRBD1,CASSADPGQGYNEQFF,TGTGCCAGCAGCGCGGATCCGGGACAGGGCTACAATGAGCAGTTCTTC
TRBJ1-2,NA,TRBV7-2,TRBD1,CASIWTGSGYTF,TGTGCCAGCATTTGGACAGGGTCCGGCTACACCTTC
TRBJ2-3,NA,TRBV5-6,TRBD2,CASSSGLADTDTQYF,TGTGCCAGCAGCTCGGGACTAGCGGACACAGATACGCAGTATTTT
TRBJ2-1,NA,TRBV27,TRBD2,CASSRTSGGSGGLNNEQFF,TGTGCCAGCAGTCGGACTAGCGGGGGGTCGGGAGGGCTGAACAATGAGCAGTTCTTC
TRBJ1-4,NA,TRBV5-1,TRBD1,CASSPYTGTGLEKLFF,TGCGCCAGCAGCCCTTACACCGGGACAGGGTTAGAAAAACTGTTTTTT
TRBJ1-1,once,TRBV5-4,NA,CASSPGARAGTEAFF,TGTGCCAGCAGCCCGGGGGCCAGGGCGGGTACTGAAGCTTTCTTT
TRBJ2-3,NA,TRBV7-2,NA,CASSVIFPAETSTDTQYF,TGTGCCAGCAGTGTCATCTTCCCCGCGGAGACCTCCACAGATACGCAGTATTTT
TRBJ2-1,NA,TRBV30,TRBD1,CAWSIGQGASEQFF,TGTGCCTGGAGTATAGGACAGGGGGCCAGTGAGCAGTTCTTC
TRBJ2-3,NA,TRBV5-1,TRBD2,CASGLTSGGPTDTQYF,TGCGCCAGCGGGCTCACTAGCGGGGGCCCCACAGATACGCAGTATTTT
TRBJ1-2,NA,TRBV7-9,NA,CASTPDSIYGYTF,TGTGCCAGCACCCCGGACAGCATCTATGGCTACACCTTC
TRBJ1-2,NA,TRBV7-9,TRBD1,CASSLRWGTDYGYTF,TGTGCCAGCAGCTTACGATGGGGGACAGACTATGGCTACACCTTC
TRBJ2-3,NA,TRBV6-4,NA,CASSDEAPDTQYF,TGTGCCAGCAGTGATGAGGCCCCAGATACGCAGTATTTT
TRBJ2-3,NA,TRBV10-3,NA,CAISPRTARWDTQYF,TGTGCCATCAGTCCGAGGACAGCTAGGTGGGATACGCAGTATTTT
TRBJ2-3,NA,TRBV27,TRBD2,CASINGTSGLTDTQYF,TGTGCCAGCATTAATGGGACTAGCGGACTCACAGATACGCAGTATTTT
TRBJ1-6,NA,TRBV30,NA,CAWSEGTTSSYNSPLHF,TGTGCCTGGAGCGAAGGGACAACTAGCTCCTATAATTCACCCCTCCACTTT
TRBJ1-5,NA,TRBV27,NA,CASSLIGSQPQHF,TGTGCCAGCAGTTTAATAGGGAGTCAGCCCCAGCATTTT
TRBJ1-2,once,TRBV15,NA,CATSRGGGDYGYTF,TGTGCCACCAGTAGGGGAGGCGGCGACTATGGCTACACCTTC
TRBJ2-1,once,TRBV19,NA,CASSILDTLYNEQFF,TGTGCCAGTAGTATCCTCGACACCCTCTACAATGAGCAGTTCTTC
TRBJ2-7,NA,TRBV6-6,TRBD1,CASSYSRDRGDEQYF,TGTGCCAGCAGTTACTCCCGGGACAGGGGTGACGAGCAGTACTTC
TRBJ1-5,NA,TRBV2,NA,CASRRERINQPQHF,TGTGCCAGCAGGCGGGAGCGAATCAATCAGCCCCAGCATTTT
TRBJ2-3,NA,TRBV2,NA,CASPPPSTDTQYF,TGTGCCAGCCCTCCACCAAGCACAGATACGCAGTATTTT
TRBJ2-5,NA,TRBV4-2,NA,CASSPGHQYF,TGTGCCAGCAGCCCCGGACATCAGTACTTC
TRBJ1-1,NA,TRBV7-8,NA,CASSLEDLTEAFF,TGTGCCAGCAGCTTAGAAGATTTGACTGAAGCTTTCTTT
TRBJ2-7,NA,TRBV7-8,NA,CASSLKQGYGYEQYF,TGTGCCAGCAGCTTGAAACAGGGATATGGCTACGAGCAGTACTTC
TRBJ1-1,once,TRBV27,TRBD1,CASSIRQGNTEAFF,TGTGCCAGCAGTATTAGACAGGGGAACACTGAAGCTTTCTTT
TRBJ2-5,NA,TRBV19,NA,CASSISRVQTQYF,TGTGCCAGTAGTATCAGCAGGGTCCAGACCCAGTACTTC
TRBJ2-7,once,TRBV6-5,NA,CASKGFGTPSYEQYF,TGTGCCAGCAAAGGCTTTGGGACACCTTCCTACGAGCAGTACTTC
TRBJ2-3,NA,TRBV6-2/TRBV6-3,TRBD2,CASSNWGLAGGASTDTQYF,TGTGCCAGCAGCAACTGGGGACTAGCGGGGGGCGCTAGCACAGATACGCAGTATTTT
TRBJ1-1,NA,TRBV5-1,TRBD1,CASSSDRGPGTEAFF,TGCGCCAGCAGCTCGGACAGGGGGCCAGGCACTGAAGCTTTCTTT
TRBJ1-1,NA,TRBV4-1,NA,CASSQTRVNTEAFF,TGCGCCAGCAGCCAGACCAGGGTGAACACTGAAGCTTTCTTT
TRBJ2-5,NA,TRBV5-8,NA,CASSRPEDLARGPQETQYF,TGTGCCAGCAGTCGCCCCGAGGATTTGGCCAGGGGCCCCCAAGAGACCCAGTACTTC
TRBJ2-7,once,TRBV15,TRBD1,CATSRGGTGTYEQYF,TGTGCCACCAGCAGAGGGGGGACAGGGACCTACGAGCAGTACTTC
TRBJ2-1,NA,TRBV5-6,NA,CASSFVGRVYNEQFF,TGTGCCAGCAGCTTCGTGGGCAGGGTCTACAATGAGCAGTTCTTC
TRBJ1-3,NA,TRBV2,NA,CASRRMVSSGNTIYF,TGTGCCAGCAGGCGCATGGTCAGCTCTGGAAACACCATATATTTT
TRBJ1-6,once,TRBV5-5,NA,CASSSREGLDNSPLHF,TGTGCCAGCAGCTCTAGGGAGGGACTGGATAATTCACCCCTCCACTTT
TRBJ2-2,once,TRBV19,NA,CASSLAGELFF,TGTGCCAGTAGTCTAGCCGGGGAGCTGTTTTTT
TRBJ1-3,NA,TRBV5-5,NA,CASSLKTGAGGAGNTIYF,TGTGCCAGCAGCTTGAAAACAGGCGCCGGGGGAGCTGGAAACACCATATATTTT
TRBJ1-1,once,TRBV1,NA,CTSSRAKGAFF,TGCACCAGCAGCCGAGCCAAGGGAGCTTTCTTT
TRBJ1-5,NA,TRBV7-2,NA,CASSSRDSGNQPQHF,TGTGCCAGCAGCTCCAGGGACTCGGGCAATCAGCCCCAGCATTTT
TRBJ2-1,NA,TRBV11-2,TRBD2,CASSLGPTAGEQFF,TGTGCCAGCAGCTTAGGTCCGACAGCGGGGGAGCAGTTCTTC
TRBJ2-5,NA,TRBV9,TRBD2,CASSVGGSGRETQYF,TGTGCCAGCAGCGTAGGGGGGAGCGGGAGGGAGACCCAGTACTTC
TRBJ1-2,few,TRBV10-1,NA,CATHEEQGERYYGYTF,TGCGCCACCCATGAGGAACAGGGCGAAAGGTACTATGGCTACACCTTC
TRBJ1-2,once,TRBV19,NA,CASSTGPNPYGYTF,TGTGCCAGTAGTACTGGACCCAACCCCTATGGCTACACCTTC
TRBJ2-7,NA,TRBV5-6,NA,CASSLGVYEQYF,TGTGCCAGCAGCTTGGGTGTCTACGAGCAGTACTTC
TRBJ1-2,NA,TRBV6-1,NA,CASSEAEPGANYGYTF,TGTGCCAGCAGTGAAGCTGAGCCGGGAGCTAACTATGGCTACACCTTC
TRBJ2-7,NA,TRBV30,NA,CAWSPGDLGLVYEQYF,TGTGCCTGGAGTCCCGGTGATTTGGGACTCGTCTACGAGCAGTACTTC
TRBJ2-3,once,TRBV9,NA,CASSVDHRTDTQYF,TGTGCCAGCAGCGTAGATCATCGCACAGATACGCAGTATTTT
TRBJ1-2,NA,TRBV7-3,NA,CASSPQGSLNYGYTF,TGTGCCAGCAGCCCCCAGGGATCCCTTAACTATGGCTACACCTTC
TRBJ2-3,NA,TRBV7-2,NA,CASSFGADSTDTQYF,TGTGCCAGCAGCTTTGGCGCGGATAGCACAGATACGCAGTATTTT
TRBJ1-1,NA,TRBV7-9,NA,CASSFLARNTEAFF,TGTGCCAGCAGCTTCCTGGCCAGGAACACTGAAGCTTTCTTT
TRBJ2-3,NA,TRBV5-6,TRBD1,CASSSRGRQDTQYF,TGTGCCAGCAGCTCCAGGGGGCGTCAAGATACGCAGTATTTT